The present T cell receptor (beta chain) was sequenced within a study of cytomegalovirus exposure and HLA in healthy donors. J lost 5 bases, V lost 4 bases, and 11 bases had no gene match. CDR3 size: 16 residues. The germline V gene encodes CDR1 MDHEN and CDR2 SYDVKM. PCR amplification relied on 60 Vbeta primers (plus 13 Jbeta primers). Here immunoSEQ multiplex PCR was the method, and the copy in TCRdb shows in-frame clones only, minus some. The table has 200,000 to 300,000 clones, approximately 84% seen once. Sample: PBMCs. This TCR derives from a woman between 40 and 55 years old in good health and CMV-seropositive. J is TRBJ2-1 and V is TRBV28; 7 bases are a match to TRBD2. The CDR3 nucleotides are TGTGCCAGCAGTTCCCCCGTCCCCGGGACTAACAATGAGCAGTTCTTC. This gives the protein CASSSPVPGTNNEQFF.